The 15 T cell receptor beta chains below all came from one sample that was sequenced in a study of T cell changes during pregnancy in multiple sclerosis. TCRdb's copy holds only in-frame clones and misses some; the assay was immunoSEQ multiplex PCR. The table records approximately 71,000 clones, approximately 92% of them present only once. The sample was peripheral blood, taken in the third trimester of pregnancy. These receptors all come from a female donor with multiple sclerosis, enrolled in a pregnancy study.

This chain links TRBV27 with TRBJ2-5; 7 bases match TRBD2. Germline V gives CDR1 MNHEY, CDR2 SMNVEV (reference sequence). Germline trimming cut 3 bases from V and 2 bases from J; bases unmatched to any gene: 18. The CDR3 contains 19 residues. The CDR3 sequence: CASSFVRESTLLKQETQYF. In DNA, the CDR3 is TGTGCCAGCAGTTTCGTGCGGGAGAGCACTCTTTTAAAGCAAGAGACCCAGTACTTC.

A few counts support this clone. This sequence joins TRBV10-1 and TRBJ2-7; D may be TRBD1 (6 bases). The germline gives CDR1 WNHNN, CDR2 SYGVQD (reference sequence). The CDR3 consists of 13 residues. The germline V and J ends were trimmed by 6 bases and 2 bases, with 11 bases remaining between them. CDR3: CASSSGTPYEQYF. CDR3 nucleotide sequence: TGCGCCAGCAGCTCAGGGACACCCTACGAGCAGTACTTC.

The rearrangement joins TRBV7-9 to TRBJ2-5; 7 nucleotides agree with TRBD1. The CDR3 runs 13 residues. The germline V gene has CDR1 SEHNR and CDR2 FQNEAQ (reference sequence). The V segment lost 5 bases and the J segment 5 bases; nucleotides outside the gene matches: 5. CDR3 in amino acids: CASSPGQDETQYF. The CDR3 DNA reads TGTGCCAGCAGCCCTGGACAGGACGAGACCCAGTACTTC.

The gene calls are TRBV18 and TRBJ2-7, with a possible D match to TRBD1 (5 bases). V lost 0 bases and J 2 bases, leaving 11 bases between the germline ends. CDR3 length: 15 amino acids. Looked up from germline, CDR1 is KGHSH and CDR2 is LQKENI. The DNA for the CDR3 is TGTGCCAGCTCACCACCGAGCAGGGAAACCTACGAGCAGTACTTC. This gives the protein CASSPPSRETYEQYF.

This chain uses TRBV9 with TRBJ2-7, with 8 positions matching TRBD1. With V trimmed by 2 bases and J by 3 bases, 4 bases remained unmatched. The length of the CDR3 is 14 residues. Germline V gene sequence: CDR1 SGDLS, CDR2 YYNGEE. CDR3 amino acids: CASSVSQGDYEQYF. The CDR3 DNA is TGTGCCAGCAGCGTTTCACAGGGGGACTACGAGCAGTACTTC.

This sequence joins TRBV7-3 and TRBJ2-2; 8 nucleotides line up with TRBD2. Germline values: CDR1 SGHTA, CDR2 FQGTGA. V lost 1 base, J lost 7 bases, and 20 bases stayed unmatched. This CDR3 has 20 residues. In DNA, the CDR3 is TGTGCCAGCAGCTTAAAACCCCGCTTTAATCCGGGACTAGGTCACGGGGAGCTGTTTTTT. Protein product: CASSLKPRFNPGLGHGELFF. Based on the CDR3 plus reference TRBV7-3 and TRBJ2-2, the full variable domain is GAGVSQTPSNKVTEKGKYVELRCDPISGHTALYWYRQSLGQGPEFLIYFQGTGAADDSGLPNDRFFAVRPEGSVSTLKIQRTERGDSAVYLCASSLKPRFNPGLGHGELFFGEGSRLTVL.

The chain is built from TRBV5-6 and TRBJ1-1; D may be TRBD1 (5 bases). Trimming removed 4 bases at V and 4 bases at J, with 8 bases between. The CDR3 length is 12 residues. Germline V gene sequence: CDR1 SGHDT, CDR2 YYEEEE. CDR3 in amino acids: CASSGQGTEAFF. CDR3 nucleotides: TGTGCCAGCAGCGGTCAGGGCACTGAAGCTTTCTTT.

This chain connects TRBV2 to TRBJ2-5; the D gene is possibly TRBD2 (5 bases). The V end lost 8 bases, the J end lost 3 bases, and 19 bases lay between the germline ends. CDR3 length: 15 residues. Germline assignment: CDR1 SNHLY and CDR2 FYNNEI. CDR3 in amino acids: CASLVGGGREETQYF. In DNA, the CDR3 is TGTGCCAGCCTCGTCGGCGGAGGCCGAGAAGAGACCCAGTACTTC.

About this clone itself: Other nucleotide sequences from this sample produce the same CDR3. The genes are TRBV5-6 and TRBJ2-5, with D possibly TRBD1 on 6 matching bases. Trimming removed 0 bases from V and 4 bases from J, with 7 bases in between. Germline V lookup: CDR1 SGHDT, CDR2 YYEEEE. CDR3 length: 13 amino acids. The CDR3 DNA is TGTGCCAGCAGCTTGGTACAGGGAGAGACCCAGTACTTC. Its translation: CASSLVQGETQYF.

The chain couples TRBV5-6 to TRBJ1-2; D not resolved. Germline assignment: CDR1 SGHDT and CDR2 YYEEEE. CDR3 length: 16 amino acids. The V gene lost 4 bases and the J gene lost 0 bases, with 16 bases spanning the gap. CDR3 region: CASSPGERAANYGYTF. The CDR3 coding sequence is TGTGCCAGCAGCCCGGGTGAGAGGGCCGCTAACTATGGCTACACCTTC.

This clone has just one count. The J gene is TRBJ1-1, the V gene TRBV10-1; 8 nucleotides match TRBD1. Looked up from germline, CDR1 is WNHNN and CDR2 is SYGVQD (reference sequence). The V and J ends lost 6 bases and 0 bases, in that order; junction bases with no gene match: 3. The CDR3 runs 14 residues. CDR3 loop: CASSNRGVNTEAFF. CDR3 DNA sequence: TGCGCCAGCAGCAACAGGGGGGTGAACACTGAAGCTTTCTTT.

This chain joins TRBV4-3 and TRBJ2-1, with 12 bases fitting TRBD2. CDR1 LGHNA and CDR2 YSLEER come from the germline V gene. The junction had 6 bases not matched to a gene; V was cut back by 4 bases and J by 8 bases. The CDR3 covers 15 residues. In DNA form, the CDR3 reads TGCGCCAGCAGCCTACTAGCGGGAGGTCAGGATGAGCAGTTCTTC. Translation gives CASSLLAGGQDEQFF.

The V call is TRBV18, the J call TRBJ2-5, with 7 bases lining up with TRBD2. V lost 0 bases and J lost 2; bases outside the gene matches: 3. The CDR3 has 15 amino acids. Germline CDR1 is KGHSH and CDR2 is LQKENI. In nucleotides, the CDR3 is TGTGCCAGCTCACCACCGGGACTACCGCAAGAGACCCAGTACTTC. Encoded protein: CASSPPGLPQETQYF.

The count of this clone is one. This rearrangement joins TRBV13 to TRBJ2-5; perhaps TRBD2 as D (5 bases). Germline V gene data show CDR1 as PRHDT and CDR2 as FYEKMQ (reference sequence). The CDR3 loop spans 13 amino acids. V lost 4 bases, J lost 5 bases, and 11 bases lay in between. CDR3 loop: CASSSDGGETQYF. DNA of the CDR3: TGTGCCAGCAGCTCAGACGGCGGGGAGACCCAGTACTTC. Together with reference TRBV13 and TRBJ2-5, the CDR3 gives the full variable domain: AAGVIQSPRHLIKEKRETATLKCYPIPRHDTVYWYQQGPGQDPQFLISFYEKMQSDKGSIPDRFSAQQFSDYHSELNMSSLELGDSALYFCASSSDGGETQYFGPGTRLLVL.

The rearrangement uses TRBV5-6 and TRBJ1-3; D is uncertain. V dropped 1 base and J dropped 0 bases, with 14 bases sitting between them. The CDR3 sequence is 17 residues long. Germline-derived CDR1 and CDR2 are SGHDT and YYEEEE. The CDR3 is CASSLRPSSYSGNTIYF. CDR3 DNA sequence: TGTGCCAGCAGCTTGCGCCCGTCCAGTTACTCTGGAAACACCATATATTTT.